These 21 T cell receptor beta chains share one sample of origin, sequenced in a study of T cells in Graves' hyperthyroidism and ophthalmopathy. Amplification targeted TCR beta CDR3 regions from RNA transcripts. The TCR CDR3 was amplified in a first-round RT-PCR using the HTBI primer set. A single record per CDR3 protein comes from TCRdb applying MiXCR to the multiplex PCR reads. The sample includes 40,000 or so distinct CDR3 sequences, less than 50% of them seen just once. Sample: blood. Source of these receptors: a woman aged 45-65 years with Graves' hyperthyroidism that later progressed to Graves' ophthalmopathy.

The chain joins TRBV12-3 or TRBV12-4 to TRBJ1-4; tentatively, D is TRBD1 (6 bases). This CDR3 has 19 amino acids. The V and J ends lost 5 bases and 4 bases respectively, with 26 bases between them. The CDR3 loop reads CASSMTGPIAGTYNEKLFF. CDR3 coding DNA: TGTGCCAGCAGTATGACAGGACCTATCGCAGGAACTTATAATGAAAAACTGTTTTTT.

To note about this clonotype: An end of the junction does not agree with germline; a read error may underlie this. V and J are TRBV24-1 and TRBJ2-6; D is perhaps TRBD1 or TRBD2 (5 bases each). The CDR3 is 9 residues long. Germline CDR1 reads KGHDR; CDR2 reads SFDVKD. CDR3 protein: CATSEGTAF. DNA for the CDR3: TGTGCCACCAGTGAAGGGACGGCTTTC.

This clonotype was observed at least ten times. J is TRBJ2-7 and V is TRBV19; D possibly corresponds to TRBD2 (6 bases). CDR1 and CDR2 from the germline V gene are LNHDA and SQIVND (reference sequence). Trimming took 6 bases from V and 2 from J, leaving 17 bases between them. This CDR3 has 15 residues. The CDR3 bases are TGTGCCAGTAGACCCGGGGCCGGGGGAACCTACGAGCAGTACTTC. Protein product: CASRPGAGGTYEQYF. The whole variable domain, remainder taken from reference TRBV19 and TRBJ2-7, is DGGITQSPKYLFRKEGQNVTLSCEQNLNHDAMYWYRQDPGQGLRLIYYSQIVNDFQKGDIAEGYSVSREKKESFPLTVTSAQKNPTAFYLCASRPGAGGTYEQYFGPGTRLTVT.

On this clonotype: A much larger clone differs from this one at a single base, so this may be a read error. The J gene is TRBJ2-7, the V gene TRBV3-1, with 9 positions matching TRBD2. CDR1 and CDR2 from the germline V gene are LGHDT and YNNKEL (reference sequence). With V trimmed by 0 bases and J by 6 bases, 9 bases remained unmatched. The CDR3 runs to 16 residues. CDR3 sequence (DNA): TGTGCCAGCAGCCAAGAGCTAGCGGGAATGATATGCGAGCAGTACTTC. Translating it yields CASSQELAGMICEQYF.

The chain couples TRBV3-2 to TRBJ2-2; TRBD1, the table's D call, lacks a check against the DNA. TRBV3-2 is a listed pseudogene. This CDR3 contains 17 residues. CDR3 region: CASSRPTGGWSTGELFF. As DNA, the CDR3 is TGTGCCAGCAGCCGACCCACAGGGGGCTGGTCGACCGGGGAGCTGTTTTTT.

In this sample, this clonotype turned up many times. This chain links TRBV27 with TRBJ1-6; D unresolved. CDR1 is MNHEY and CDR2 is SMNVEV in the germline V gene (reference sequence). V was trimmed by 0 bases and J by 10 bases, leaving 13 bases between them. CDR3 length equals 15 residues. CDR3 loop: CASSLSDPRTSPLHF. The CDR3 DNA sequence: TGTGCCAGCAGTTTATCGGACCCAAGGACGTCACCCCTCCACTTT.

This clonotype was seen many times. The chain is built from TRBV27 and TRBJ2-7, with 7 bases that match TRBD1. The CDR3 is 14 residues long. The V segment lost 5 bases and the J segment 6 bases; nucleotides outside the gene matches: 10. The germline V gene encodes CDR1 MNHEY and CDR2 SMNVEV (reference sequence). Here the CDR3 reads CASSARQGISEQYF. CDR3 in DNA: TGTGCCAGCAGTGCTCGACAGGGTATAAGCGAGCAGTACTTC.

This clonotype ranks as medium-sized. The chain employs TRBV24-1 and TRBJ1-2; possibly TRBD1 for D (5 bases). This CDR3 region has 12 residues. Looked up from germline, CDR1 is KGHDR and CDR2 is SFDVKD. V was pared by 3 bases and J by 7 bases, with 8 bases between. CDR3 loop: CATSDGGFGYTF. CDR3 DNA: TGTGCCACCAGTGATGGGGGATTTGGCTACACCTTC.

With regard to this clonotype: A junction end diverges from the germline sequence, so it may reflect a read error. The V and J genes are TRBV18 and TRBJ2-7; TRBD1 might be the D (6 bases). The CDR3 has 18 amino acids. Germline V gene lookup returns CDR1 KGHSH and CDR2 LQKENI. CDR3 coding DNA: TGTGCCAGCTCACCAGAGTTCTCGACAGGCAGGGTGACCTACGAGCAATACTTC. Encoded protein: CASSPEFSTGRVTYEQYF.

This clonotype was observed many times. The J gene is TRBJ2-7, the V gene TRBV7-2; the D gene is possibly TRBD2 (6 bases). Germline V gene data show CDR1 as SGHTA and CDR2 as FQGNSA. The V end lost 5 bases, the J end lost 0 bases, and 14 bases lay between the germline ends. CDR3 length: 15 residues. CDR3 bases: TGTGCCAGCAGCCCGGGGACTCAAAGCTCCTACGAGCAGTACTTC. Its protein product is CASSPGTQSSYEQYF.

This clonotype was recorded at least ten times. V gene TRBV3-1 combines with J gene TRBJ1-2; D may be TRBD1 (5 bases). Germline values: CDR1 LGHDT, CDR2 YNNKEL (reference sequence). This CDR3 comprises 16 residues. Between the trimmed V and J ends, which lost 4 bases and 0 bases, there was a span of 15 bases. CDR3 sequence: CASSRDYRSPNYGYTF. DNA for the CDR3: TGTGCCAGCAGCCGGGACTACAGGTCCCCTAACTATGGCTACACCTTC.

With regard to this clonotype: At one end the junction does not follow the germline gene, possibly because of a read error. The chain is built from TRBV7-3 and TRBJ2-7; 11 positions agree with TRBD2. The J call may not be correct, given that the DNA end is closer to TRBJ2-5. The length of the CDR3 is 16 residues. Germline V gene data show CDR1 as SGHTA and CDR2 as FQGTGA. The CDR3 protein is CASSHRRLAGQETQYF. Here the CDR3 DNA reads TGCGCCAGCAGCCACCGGAGACTAGCGGGGCAAGAGACCCAGTACTTC.

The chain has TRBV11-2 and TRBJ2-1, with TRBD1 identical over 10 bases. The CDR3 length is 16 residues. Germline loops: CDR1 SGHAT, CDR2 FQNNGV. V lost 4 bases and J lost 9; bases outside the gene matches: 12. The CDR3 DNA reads TGTGCCAGCAGCTCAATCCGGGACAGGGGTGTGGGTGAGCAGTTCTTC. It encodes CASSSIRDRGVGEQFF.

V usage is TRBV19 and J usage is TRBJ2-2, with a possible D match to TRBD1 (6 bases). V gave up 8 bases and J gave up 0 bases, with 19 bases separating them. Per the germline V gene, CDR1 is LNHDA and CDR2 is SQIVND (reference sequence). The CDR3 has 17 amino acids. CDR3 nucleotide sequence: TGTGCCAGTGAAAGCCATGCCGGGACACCGAACACCGGGGAGCTGTTTTTT. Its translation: CASESHAGTPNTGELFF.

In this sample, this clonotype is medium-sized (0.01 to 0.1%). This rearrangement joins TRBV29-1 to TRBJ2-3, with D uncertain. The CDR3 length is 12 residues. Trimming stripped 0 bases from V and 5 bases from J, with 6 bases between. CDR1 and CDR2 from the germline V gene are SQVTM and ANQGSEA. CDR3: CSVEDSRDTQYF. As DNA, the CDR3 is TGCAGCGTTGAAGATAGTCGAGATACGCAGTATTTT.

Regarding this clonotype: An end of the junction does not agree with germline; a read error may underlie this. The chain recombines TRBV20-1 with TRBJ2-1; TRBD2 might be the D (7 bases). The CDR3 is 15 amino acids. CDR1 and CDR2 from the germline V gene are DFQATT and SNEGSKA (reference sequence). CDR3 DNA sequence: TGCAGTGCTAGCCTCAGCGGGACACATAGCAATCAGCAGTTCTTC. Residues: CSASLSGTHSNQQFF.

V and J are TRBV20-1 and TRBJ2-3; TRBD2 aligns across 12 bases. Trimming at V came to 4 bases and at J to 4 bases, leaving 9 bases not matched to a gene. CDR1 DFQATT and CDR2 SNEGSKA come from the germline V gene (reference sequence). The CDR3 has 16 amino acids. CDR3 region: CSATDRTSGESDTQYF. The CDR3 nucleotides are TGCAGTGCTACAGATCGGACTAGCGGGGAATCAGATACGCAGTATTTT.

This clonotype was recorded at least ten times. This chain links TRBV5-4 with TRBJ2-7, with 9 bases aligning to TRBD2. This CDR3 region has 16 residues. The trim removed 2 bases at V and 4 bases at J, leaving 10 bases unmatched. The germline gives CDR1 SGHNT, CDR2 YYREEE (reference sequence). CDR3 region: CASSFRGGRARYEQYF. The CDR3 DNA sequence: TGTGCCAGCAGCTTTCGAGGCGGGAGGGCTCGTTACGAGCAGTACTTC. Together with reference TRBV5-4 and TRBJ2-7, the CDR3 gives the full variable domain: ETGVTQSPTHLIKTRGQQVTLRCSSQSGHNTVSWYQQALGQGPQFIFQYYREEENGRGNFPPRFSGLQFPNYSSELNVNALELDDSALYLCASSFRGGRARYEQYFGPGTRLTVT.

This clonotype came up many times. CDR3 region: CASSLNLGPYEQYF. The CDR3 DNA is TGTGCCAGCAGCTTGAATCTGGGCCCCTACGAGCAGTACTTC. The chain carries TRBV5-4 and TRBJ2-7, with no clear D. The CDR3 totals 14 residues. Germline CDR1 is SGHNT and CDR2 is YYREEE (reference sequence). The ends were cut back, 1 base at V and 2 bases at J, with 10 bases in the middle.

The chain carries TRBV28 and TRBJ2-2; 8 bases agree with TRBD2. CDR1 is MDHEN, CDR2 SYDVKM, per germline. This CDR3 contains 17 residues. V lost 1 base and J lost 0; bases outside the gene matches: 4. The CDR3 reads CASSLSGLAANTGELFF. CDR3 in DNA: TGTGCCAGCAGTTTATCCGGACTAGCAGCGAACACCGGGGAGCTGTTTTTT.

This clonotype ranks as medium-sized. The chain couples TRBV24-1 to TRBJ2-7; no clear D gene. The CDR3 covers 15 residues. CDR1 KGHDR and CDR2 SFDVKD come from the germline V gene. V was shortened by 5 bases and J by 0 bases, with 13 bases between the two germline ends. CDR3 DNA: TGTGCCACCAGTGCCAGCGACCCGGCCTCCTACGAGCAGTACTTC. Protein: CATSASDPASYEQYF.